A single sample gave rise to the 27 T cell receptor beta chains below, sequenced in a study of blood T cell repertoires in COVID-19. Data came from immunoSEQ multiplex PCR; TCRdb stores just in-frame clones and leaves some out. This repertoire shows more than 200,000 clones, under 85% found once; its top ten account for roughly 4.2%. Input material: peripheral blood. The source of these receptors is a woman aged 40 to 50 with active or convalescent COVID-19.

The chain has TRBV5-1 and TRBJ2-3; D gene uncertain. This CDR3 is built from 11 residues. Trimming pared 7 bases from V and 12 bases from J, leaving 15 bases between. The germline gives CDR1 SGHRS, CDR2 YFSETQ. The CDR3 DNA follows: TGCGCCAGCCTCGGATTGGGCATTCAGTATTTT. Translated, it gives CASLGLGIQYF.

In this sample, this clone turned up many times. The rearrangement uses TRBV7-2 and TRBJ1-5; maybe TRBD1 (6 bases). The V and J ends lost 0 bases and 7 bases respectively, with 13 bases between them. Germline CDR1 and CDR2: SGHTA and FQGNSA. This CDR3 spans 15 amino acids. CDR3 in DNA: TGTGCCAGCAGCTTAGCTGGGGGCGCAGGGCAGCCCCAGCATTTT. Translating it yields CASSLAGGAGQPQHF.

This clone was recorded once. This chain joins TRBV2 and TRBJ2-3; D possibly corresponds to TRBD1 (6 bases). Looked up from germline, CDR1 is SNHLY and CDR2 is FYNNEI. V lost 6 bases, J lost 2 bases, and 15 bases lay in between. The CDR3 extends over 15 amino acids. The CDR3 here is CASRDTGFFTDTQYF. As DNA, the CDR3 is TGTGCCAGCAGAGATACAGGGTTCTTCACAGATACGCAGTATTTT.

The V call is TRBV7-9, the J call TRBJ1-1; the match to TRBD1 covers 12 bases. Germline CDR1 is SEHNR and CDR2 is FQNEAQ (reference sequence). V gave up 5 bases and J gave up 5 bases; unmatched junction bases: 9. CDR3 size: 16 residues. The CDR3 DNA reads as TGTGCCAGCAGCCCCCGGGACAGGGGGCCTCGGACTGAAGCTTTCTTT. Its protein is CASSPRDRGPRTEAFF.

This chain uses TRBV5-1 with TRBJ1-6; 9 bases match TRBD1. The CDR3 sequence is 19 residues long. Germline-derived CDR1 and CDR2 are SGHRS and YFSETQ. The ends lost 0 bases at V and 3 bases at J; junction bases unmatched: 10. CDR3 in DNA: TGCGCCAGCAGCTTGGAGGGGACAGGGAATGAAGACTATAATTCACCCCTCCACTTT. This sequence encodes CASSLEGTGNEDYNSPLHF.

The V and J genes are TRBV11-2 and TRBJ2-5, with D perhaps TRBD2 (6 bases). Germline assignment: CDR1 SGHAT and CDR2 FQNNGV. The CDR3 has 14 residues. V was shortened by 4 bases and J by 4 bases, with 13 bases between the two germline ends. CDR3 sequence (DNA): TGTGCCAGCAGCTCCACCCGGGGAGGAGAGACCCAGTACTTC. Encoded protein: CASSSTRGGETQYF.

V usage is TRBV18 and J usage is TRBJ2-1, with 9 bases identical to TRBD2. Germline CDR1 reads KGHSH; CDR2 reads LQKENI. After removal of 2 bases from V and 0 bases from J, the junction contained 14 bases not matched to a gene. CDR3 size: 20 residues. CDR3 coding DNA: TGTGCCAGCTCACCAAAGGGACTAGCCGAGGCCCAGAGCTCCTACAATGAGCAGTTCTTC. As protein: CASSPKGLAEAQSSYNEQFF. Variable domain in full (rest from reference TRBV18 and TRBJ2-1): NAGVMQNPRHLVRRRGQEARLRCSPMKGHSHVYWYRQLPEEGLKFMVYLQKENIIDESGMPKERFSAEFPKEGPSILRIQQVVRGDSAAYFCASSPKGLAEAQSSYNEQFFGPGTRLTVL.

The chain has TRBV6-6 and TRBJ1-2; D remains unclear. V dropped 0 bases and J dropped 6 bases, with 8 bases sitting between them. CDR3 length: 13 residues. Germline CDR1 MNHNY, CDR2 SVGAGI (reference sequence). The CDR3, as DNA: TGTGCCAGCAGTTACTCTTGGGGAGATGGCTACACCTTC. Amino acid sequence: CASSYSWGDGYTF.

The genes are TRBV5-1 and TRBJ1-1; 8 bases align to TRBD1. The V segment lost 0 bases and the J segment 1 base; nucleotides outside the gene matches: 2. CDR3 length equals 15 residues. In germline, CDR1 is SGHRS, CDR2 YFSETQ. The CDR3 loop is CASSLAGQANTEAFF. The CDR3 region has the DNA TGCGCCAGCAGCTTGGCGGGACAGGCGAACACTGAAGCTTTCTTT.

The rearrangement uses TRBV2 and TRBJ2-7; TRBD1 matches at 10 bases. Per germline, CDR1 SNHLY and CDR2 FYNNEI. J was trimmed by 6 bases and V by 7 bases; bases with no gene match: 6. The CDR3 has 13 amino acids. The CDR3 region has the DNA TGTGCCAGCACCGGGACAGGGGATCTCGAGCAGTACTTC. Protein sequence: CASTGTGDLEQYF.

The V and J genes are TRBV28 and TRBJ1-1, with D possibly being TRBD1 (5 bases). CDR3 size: 13 residues. The ends were cut back, 0 bases at V and 6 bases at J, with 8 bases in the middle. CDR1 MDHEN and CDR2 SYDVKM come from the germline V gene. The CDR3 is CASSLWDISEAFF. In DNA, the CDR3 is TGTGCCAGCAGTTTATGGGACATTTCTGAAGCTTTCTTT.

This chain connects TRBV5-1 to TRBJ1-2; D gene uncertain. The V end lost 0 bases, the J end lost 4 bases, and 10 bases lay between the germline ends. The CDR3 sequence is 14 residues long. Germline values: CDR1 SGHRS, CDR2 YFSETQ. DNA for the CDR3: TGCGCCAGCAGCTTGGTAGCAGAATCCTATGGCTACACCTTC. This sequence encodes CASSLVAESYGYTF.

This sequence joins TRBV10-3 and TRBJ2-5, with D possibly TRBD1 on 6 matching bases. Trimming removed 6 bases at V and 5 bases at J, with 10 bases between. Germline CDR1 is ENHRY and CDR2 is SYGVKD. This CDR3 is 12 amino acids long. CDR3 loop: CAISTGLETQYF. The DNA for the CDR3 is TGTGCCATCAGCACAGGGCTGGAGACCCAGTACTTC.

This clone was recorded once. The V gene is TRBV5-1, the J gene TRBJ1-6; TRBD1 aligns across 7 bases. J was trimmed by 5 bases and V by 6 bases; bases with no gene match: 8. This CDR3 spans 15 amino acids. Germline-derived CDR1 and CDR2 are SGHRS and YFSETQ. This chain's CDR3 is CASTYRDSDNSPLHF. CDR3 sequence (DNA): TGCGCCAGCACCTATCGGGACAGCGATAATTCACCCCTCCACTTT. Complete variable domain (other parts from reference TRBV5-1 and TRBJ1-6): KAGVTQTPRYLIKTRGQQVTLSCSPISGHRSVSWYQQTPGQGLQFLFEYFSETQRNKGNFPGRFSGRQFSNSRSEMNVSTLELGDSALYLCASTYRDSDNSPLHFGNGTRLTVT.

CDR3: CASSAMTVQTTEAFF. For the CDR3, the DNA is TGTGCCAGCAGTGCTATGACTGTACAAACAACTGAAGCTTTCTTT. This sequence joins TRBV25-1 and TRBJ1-1; no definite D call. V lost 4 bases to trimming and J lost 5 bases, with 17 bases between them. Per the germline V gene, CDR1 is MGHDK and CDR2 is SYGVNS. This CDR3 comprises 15 residues.

This rearrangement joins TRBV24-1 to TRBJ1-2; a possible D gene is TRBD1 (5 bases). V shed 2 bases and J shed 7 bases, with 10 bases lying between them. Germline V lookup: CDR1 KGHDR, CDR2 SFDVKD. The CDR3 has 13 residues. CDR3 nucleotides: TGTGCCACCAGTGATTCAGGCGGGGCTGGCTACACCTTC. Translating gives CATSDSGGAGYTF.

The V and J genes are TRBV21-1 and TRBJ2-6; the D call in the table, TRBD1, was not verified against the DNA. TRBV21-1 is a known pseudogene. This CDR3 is 19 amino acids long. This chain's CDR3 is CASSKVWDRGIYGANVLTF. DNA of the CDR3: TGTGCCAGCAGCAAAGTCTGGGACAGGGGAATTTACGGGGCCAACGTCCTGACTTTC.

This sequence joins TRBV6-6 and TRBJ1-1, with D perhaps matching TRBD1 (6 bases). Deletions cut 7 bases from V and 1 base from J, with 16 bases between. Per germline, CDR1 MNHNY and CDR2 SVGAGI (reference sequence). The CDR3 covers 15 residues. The CDR3 is CASTNSPDRNTEAFF. In DNA form, the CDR3 reads TGTGCCAGCACCAACAGTCCGGACAGGAACACTGAAGCTTTCTTT.

The J gene is TRBJ1-2, the V gene TRBV20-1; D perhaps matches TRBD1 (5 bases). V dropped 5 bases and J dropped 4 bases, with 8 bases sitting between them. This CDR3 is built from 11 residues. Germline V CDR1 and CDR2: DFQATT, SNEGSKA (reference sequence). The CDR3 here is CSASTGYGYTF. As DNA, the CDR3 is TGCAGTGCTTCAACAGGCTATGGCTACACCTTC.

The chain links TRBV7-7 to TRBJ2-3; tentative D call: TRBD2 (6 bases). CDR3 length: 15 amino acids. The germline gives CDR1 SSHAT, CDR2 FNYEAQ (reference sequence). The V and J ends lost 1 base and 6 bases respectively, with 14 bases between them. This CDR3 reads CASSLGASASDTQYF. Written as DNA, the CDR3 is TGTGCCAGCAGCTTAGGGGCTAGCGCGTCGGATACGCAGTATTTT.

The rearrangement uses TRBV19 and TRBJ2-2; TRBD1 is a possible D gene (6 bases). CDR1 and CDR2 from the germline V gene are LNHDA and SQIVND (reference sequence). CDR3 length equals 14 residues. V was shortened by 6 bases and J by 7 bases, with 15 bases between the two germline ends. DNA of the CDR3: TGTGCCAGTAGGGAGCTGGGGGCCATCGGGGAGCTGTTTTTT. Encoded protein: CASRELGAIGELFF.

V and J are TRBV9 and TRBJ2-2; 7 bases agree with TRBD2. CDR3 size: 16 residues. J gave up 2 bases and V 6 bases, and 10 bases lay outside the gene matches. Germline V lookup: CDR1 SGDLS, CDR2 YYNGEE. The CDR3 region is CASTSLSGANTGELFF. The CDR3 nucleotides are TGTGCCAGCACTTCCCTAAGCGGGGCCAACACCGGGGAGCTGTTTTTT. The variable domain in full, completed from reference TRBV9 and TRBJ2-2, reads DSGVTQTPKHLITATGQRVTLRCSPRSGDLSVYWYQQSLDQGLQFLIQYYNGEERAKGNILERFSAQQFPDLHSELNLSSLELGDSALYFCASTSLSGANTGELFFGEGSRLTVL.

The V and J genes are TRBV2 and TRBJ1-2; no firm D call. This CDR3 has 13 residues. CDR1 is SNHLY, CDR2 FYNNEI, per germline. The V end was cut by 7 bases, the J end by 7 bases, with 16 bases between. The CDR3 sequence: CASMVLPGGGYTF. The CDR3 DNA reads TGTGCCAGCATGGTCCTGCCAGGTGGTGGCTACACCTTC.

V is TRBV11-1 and J is TRBJ2-4; 7 nucleotides line up with TRBD1. Germline V gene data show CDR1 as SGHAT and CDR2 as FQDESV (reference sequence). V was clipped by 5 bases and J by 0 bases; unmatched bases: 7. The CDR3 is 16 amino acids. CDR3: CASSPKGAEAKNIQYF. The CDR3 DNA reads TGTGCCAGCAGCCCGAAGGGGGCTGAAGCCAAAAACATTCAGTACTTC.

This sequence joins TRBV10-2 and TRBJ1-2; D might be TRBD1 (5 bases). Trimming left V 3 bases short and J 0 bases short, with 11 bases between. This CDR3 contains 15 residues. CDR1 and CDR2 from the germline V gene are WSHSY and SAAADI. The CDR3 DNA reads TGCGCCAGCAGTGAATACAGGACACCTAACTATGGCTACACCTTC. It translates to CASSEYRTPNYGYTF.

V usage is TRBV5-4 and J usage is TRBJ2-7; 11 bases line up with TRBD2. The junction had 9 bases not matched to a gene; V was cut back by 4 bases and J by 0 bases. The CDR3 has 17 amino acids. CDR1 is SGHNT and CDR2 is YYREEE in the germline V gene (reference sequence). CDR3 coding DNA: TGTGCCAGCAGCCAGGGCCGACTAGCGGGATTCTCCTACGAGCAGTACTTC. Amino acid sequence: CASSQGRLAGFSYEQYF.

V gene TRBV5-6 combines with J gene TRBJ2-2, with TRBD1 matching 10 bases. Germline V gene sequence: CDR1 SGHDT, CDR2 YYEEEE. This CDR3 has 14 residues. V lost 4 bases, J lost 8 bases, and 5 bases stayed unmatched. CDR3 amino acids: CASSRDRGAGELFF. CDR3 nucleotide sequence: TGTGCCAGCAGCCGGGACAGGGGCGCGGGGGAGCTGTTTTTT.